This T cell receptor beta chain was documented in a study of control samples from healthy donors and cancer patients. The method was immunoSEQ multiplex PCR; TCRdb's version includes in-frame clones alone and lacks a portion of them. The sample lists about 55,000 clones, around 90% occurring once. Trimming pared 2 bases from V and 4 bases from J, leaving 20 bases between. Germline V gene lookup returns CDR1 SQVTM and CDR2 ANQGSEA. The CDR3 runs 16 residues. In its sample, this clone was seen a few times. This TCR was recovered from a man aged 50 to 60 in good health. Sequenced sample: blood. V gene TRBV29-1 combines with J gene TRBJ1-2; D remains ambiguous. The CDR3 sequence is CSVELTWEGSPYGYTF. CDR3 bases: TGCAGCGTTGAACTTACTTGGGAAGGGAGCCCCTATGGCTACACCTTC. Filled out from reference TRBV29-1 and TRBJ1-2, the complete variable domain reads SAVISQKPSRDICQRGTSLTIQCQVDSQVTMMFWYRQQPGQSLTLIATANQGSEATYESGFVIDKFPISRPNLTFSTLTVSNMSPEDSSIYLCSVELTWEGSPYGYTFGSGTRLTVV.